The following is a T cell receptor (beta chain) sequence with its context. Its antigen is currently unknown. Then a second PCR, running about 6 to 12 cycles, was carried out with a sample-barcoded 5' primer and a J-beta primer mix. TCRdb fed the 5' RACE reads into MiXCR, producing one record per CDR3 protein. Of around 970,000 distinct CDR3 sequences in the sample, roughly 51% were seen once. All donors came from Russia, were Caucasian and healthy, and spanned ages 6 to 90. These data come from a study of blood T cells in healthy people across ages. Notes on the study in general: Diversity of TCR beta per million T cells declined in a roughly linear way with age.

CDR1 and CDR2 (germline): MGHRA, YSYEKL. The length of the CDR3 is 15 residues. J lost 4 bases, V lost 1 base, and 5 bases had no gene match. V is TRBV4-1 and J is TRBJ2-5; TRBD2 aligns across 8 bases. Sequencing used blood. The sequence was collected from a woman in her sixties in good health. The CDR3 is CASSQAGTRGETQYF. CDR3 DNA sequence: TGCGCCAGCAGCCAAGCCGGGACTAGGGGAGAGACCCAGTACTTC.